The 13 T cell receptor beta chains below all came from one sample that was sequenced in a study of shared clonotypes between healthy human individuals. CD45RO-negative, CCR7-selected cells formed the naive CD8 fraction, which excluded terminally differentiated effector memory CD45RA+ cells. TCRdb keeps only in-frame clones here, not all; method: immunoSEQ multiplex PCR. The sample yields more than 2 million clones, about 93% seen once. Material for sequencing was naive CD8+ T cells from PBMCs. The receptors were sampled from a man in his late teens or twenties in good health. Some clones in this sample may be carry-over from other donors' samples.

The chain employs TRBV19 and TRBJ1-4, with 7 bases lining up with TRBD1. The CDR3 consists of 14 residues. The germline V gene has CDR1 LNHDA and CDR2 SQIVND (reference sequence). The junction had 4 bases not matched to a gene; V was cut back by 3 bases and J by 6 bases. This chain's CDR3 is CASSIKGADEKLFF. The CDR3 DNA sequence: TGTGCCAGTAGTATCAAGGGGGCGGATGAAAAACTGTTTTTT.

The J gene is TRBJ2-7, the V gene TRBV27, with 11 nucleotides matching TRBD2. Germline V lookup: CDR1 MNHEY, CDR2 SMNVEV (reference sequence). The CDR3 loop spans 17 amino acids. V was pared by 3 bases and J by 2 bases, with 9 bases of the junction left unmatched. The CDR3 loop reads CASSFLGTSGVTYEQYF. In nucleotides, the CDR3 is TGTGCCAGCAGTTTCTTGGGGACTAGCGGTGTAACCTACGAGCAGTACTTC.

The chain couples TRBV6-5 to TRBJ1-4; D not resolved. V was shortened by 0 bases and J by 10 bases, with 12 bases between the two germline ends. CDR1 and CDR2 from the germline V gene are MNHEY and SVGAGI. The CDR3 is 14 residues long. The CDR3 loop reads CASSYSVQEGKLFF. The CDR3, as DNA: TGTGCCAGCAGTTACTCGGTGCAGGAGGGAAAACTGTTTTTT.

With regard to this clone: A single base separates this from a much larger clone, so it may be a read error. The sample contains more than one DNA sequence encoding this CDR3. The V and J genes are TRBV19 and TRBJ1-5, with D hard to call. CDR1 LNHDA and CDR2 SQIVND come from the germline V gene (reference sequence). This CDR3 comprises 14 residues. V lost 3 bases, J lost 0 bases, and 6 bases lay in between. The CDR3 DNA reads as TGTGCCAGTAGTATCAGTGATAGCAATCAGCCCCAGCATTTT. This encodes CASSISDSNQPQHF.

The CDR3 nucleotides are TGTGCCACCTCGGACCTGAGTCATAGCAATCAGCCCCAGCATTTT. Its translation is CATSDLSHSNQPQHF. V usage is TRBV2 and J usage is TRBJ1-5; D not certain. The V end lost 10 bases, the J end lost 0 bases, and 16 bases lay between the germline ends. The V gene's germline CDR1 is SNHLY and CDR2 FYNNEI. This CDR3 is built from 15 residues.

This chain uses TRBV13 with TRBJ2-3; TRBD2 matches at 14 bases. CDR1 and CDR2 from the germline V gene are PRHDT and FYEKMQ (reference sequence). V was pared by 5 bases and J by 5 bases, with 6 bases of the junction left unmatched. This CDR3 is 16 amino acids long. CDR3 region: CASSLTSGRAGDTQYF. CDR3 in DNA: TGTGCCAGCAGCCTGACTAGCGGGAGGGCCGGAGATACGCAGTATTTT.

This clone turned up a few times. The chain recombines TRBV7-8 with TRBJ1-1, with a tentative D call TRBD1 (5 bases). This CDR3 has 12 residues. Deletions cut 4 bases from V and 8 bases from J, with 11 bases between. Germline CDR1 SGHVS, CDR2 FQNEAQ. Here the CDR3 DNA reads TGTGCCAGCAGCTCATTGAGACAGGAAGCTTTCTTT. The encoded protein is CASSSLRQEAFF.

The V gene is TRBV27, the J gene TRBJ2-1, with D perhaps matching TRBD1 (6 bases). Trimming shortened V by 5 bases and J by 8 bases, and 13 bases separated the two germline ends. This CDR3 spans 13 amino acids. Germline V gene sequence: CDR1 MNHEY, CDR2 SMNVEV (reference sequence). The CDR3 loop reads CASSEGRGYEQFF. CDR3 in DNA: TGTGCCAGCAGTGAGGGCAGGGGTTATGAGCAGTTCTTC.

V gene TRBV7-2 combines with J gene TRBJ2-2; no firm D call. The V end was cut by 5 bases, the J end by 3 bases, with 1 base between. Germline loops: CDR1 SGHTA, CDR2 FQGNSA. The length of the CDR3 is 11 residues. The DNA for the CDR3 is TGTGCCAGCAGCCACACCGGGGAGCTGTTTTTT. Translated: CASSHTGELFF.

For this clone: A much larger clone is a single base away; this may be a read error. The same CDR3 also results from other DNA sequences found in this sample. This chain uses TRBV2 with TRBJ2-7; no definite D call. Trimming removed 4 bases from V and 0 bases from J, with 4 bases in between. This CDR3 is built from 12 residues. Germline V gene lookup returns CDR1 SNHLY and CDR2 FYNNEI. CDR3 protein: CASSASSYEQYF. CDR3 DNA sequence: TGTGCCAGCAGTGCGAGCTCCTACGAGCAGTACTTC.

The chain recombines TRBV15 with TRBJ2-4; D is perhaps TRBD1 (6 bases). Germline CDR1 reads LNHNV; CDR2 reads YYDKDF (reference sequence). Deletions cut 3 bases from V and 5 bases from J, with 14 bases between. This CDR3 region has 15 residues. CDR3 residues: CATSRRTVGENIQYF. Written as DNA, the CDR3 is TGTGCCACCAGCAGGCGGACAGTGGGGGAAAACATTCAGTACTTC.

This chain connects TRBV19 to TRBJ1-1, with 9 bases that match TRBD1. The length of the CDR3 is 15 residues. Germline trimming cut 5 bases from V and 4 bases from J; bases unmatched to any gene: 8. From germline, CDR1 is LNHDA and CDR2 SQIVND (reference sequence). The CDR3 protein is CASSLFTTGGTEAFF. Here the CDR3 DNA reads TGTGCCAGTAGTTTATTTACGACAGGGGGCACTGAAGCTTTCTTT.

This sequence joins TRBV7-9 and TRBJ1-1; TRBD1 matches at 11 bases. Germline V gene lookup returns CDR1 SEHNR and CDR2 FQNEAQ (reference sequence). V trimming: 5 bases; J trimming: 6 bases; junction bases outside the gene matches: 8. The CDR3 loop spans 15 amino acids. The CDR3 sequence: CASSGTGGRYSEAFF. For the CDR3, the DNA is TGTGCCAGCAGCGGGACAGGGGGAAGGTACTCTGAAGCTTTCTTT.